This section outlines one T cell receptor beta chain sequence together with its context. Cohorts were determined from participant-reported clinical history. Recovered status in Cohort 3 required two negative PCRs, clearance, or symptom resolution. The source of the sample is a study of blood T cell repertoires in COVID-19. Background on the study: Both acute and convalescent COVID-19 samples were obtained from the United States, Italy and Spain.

Original methodology: Amplified reference gene primers provided the basis for estimating nucleated cell counts. Clones were read by immunoSEQ multiplex PCR, and TCRdb kept only the in-frame ones, dropping some. The DNA gave D and trimming, while V, J and clone size come from that table. The sample shows over 150,000 clones, roughly 85% of them seen only once. The germline gives CDR1 KGHSH, CDR2 LQKENI. Trimming took 2 bases from V and 8 from J; bases not matched to a gene: 2. CDR3 size: 14 residues. The clonotype comes from a woman between 18 and 30 years old who had recovered from COVID-19. Sample: PBMCs or T cells enriched from blood (not recorded which). The rearrangement links TRBV18 to TRBJ2-1; TRBD2 aligns across 11 bases. CDR3 amino acids: CASSPTLAGDEQFF. CDR3 DNA: TGTGCCAGCTCACCAACACTAGCGGGAGATGAGCAGTTCTTC.